These 9 T cell receptor beta chains share one sample of origin, sequenced in a study of cytomegalovirus exposure and HLA in healthy donors. A multiplex PCR was run with 60 Vbeta primers and 13 Jbeta primers. The data were produced by immunoSEQ multiplex PCR, yet TCRdb's version contains in-frame clones alone and is incomplete. The top ten hold 2.5% to 3% of the sample, which has roughly 130,000 clones, about 73% seen once. The specimen was PBMCs. These receptors all stem from a human donor in good health.

V and J are TRBV2 and TRBJ2-2; no reliable D call. The germline V gene has CDR1 SNHLY and CDR2 FYNNEI. The CDR3 consists of 13 residues. V was pared by 8 bases and J by 5 bases, with 12 bases between. CDR3 sequence reads: CASSNKLTGELFF. In DNA, the CDR3 is TGTGCCAGCTCCAACAAGTTAACCGGGGAGCTGTTTTTT.

This clone was counted a single time. The rearrangement links TRBV28 to TRBJ1-4; 7 bases are shared with TRBD1. The junction had 11 bases not matched to a gene; V was cut back by 6 bases and J by 7 bases. CDR1 is MDHEN and CDR2 is SYDVKM in the germline V gene. CDR3 length equals 15 residues. CDR3 sequence reads: CASSRDSTLPEKLFF. In DNA form, the CDR3 reads TGTGCCAGCAGCAGGGACAGCACCCTCCCTGAAAAACTGTTTTTT.

This chain links TRBV11-2 with TRBJ2-7; TRBD1 might be the D (5 bases). The germline V gene encodes CDR1 SGHAT and CDR2 FQNNGV. This CDR3 contains 14 residues. V was shortened by 2 bases and J by 2 bases, with 10 bases between the two germline ends. CDR3 region: CASSLYDRAYEQYF. DNA for the CDR3: TGTGCCAGCAGCTTATATGACAGAGCCTACGAGCAGTACTTC.

The rearrangement joins TRBV30 to TRBJ2-1; 9 positions agree with TRBD1. Germline CDR1 and CDR2: GTSNPN and SVGIG (reference sequence). The CDR3 runs to 13 residues. V was clipped by 3 bases and J by 8 bases; unmatched bases: 5. The CDR3 protein is CAWSRDRAHEQFF. The CDR3 DNA reads as TGTGCCTGGAGCCGGGACAGGGCCCATGAGCAGTTCTTC.

V and J are TRBV7-8 and TRBJ2-4, with a weak D call TRBD1 (5 bases). Germline CDR1 reads SGHVS; CDR2 reads FQNEAQ. Trimming took 3 bases from V and 5 from J, leaving 8 bases between them. The CDR3 is made up of 13 amino acids. CDR3: CASSFPGQNIQYF. CDR3 bases: TGTGCCAGCAGCTTTCCAGGGCAAAACATTCAGTACTTC.

J is TRBJ1-2 and V is TRBV9, with 7 bases identical to TRBD1. The CDR3 totals 16 residues. Germline V gene data show CDR1 as SGDLS and CDR2 as YYNGEE. V lost 0 bases to trimming and J lost 4 bases; unmatched junction nucleotides: 9. CDR3 in amino acids: CASSVEGTAIAYGYTF. The DNA for the CDR3 is TGTGCCAGCAGCGTAGAAGGGACAGCCATCGCCTATGGCTACACCTTC.

V usage is TRBV5-4 and J usage is TRBJ2-7; the match to TRBD1 covers 7 bases. V lost 4 bases, J lost 0 bases, and 4 bases stayed unmatched. This CDR3 comprises 14 residues. Germline V CDR1 and CDR2: SGHNT, YYREEE (reference sequence). The DNA of the CDR3 is TGTGCCAGCAGCAGACAGGGTCTCTCCTACGAGCAGTACTTC. This encodes CASSRQGLSYEQYF.

The J gene is TRBJ2-1, the V gene TRBV6-4; 9 nucleotides line up with TRBD2. CDR3 size: 15 residues. Losses at the gene ends were 3 bases for V and 2 bases for J; bases not matched to a gene: 2. Germline CDR1 and CDR2: MRHNA and SNTAGT. The CDR3 nucleotides are TGTGCCAGCAGTGAGCGGGAGGGTGCCTACAATGAGCAGTTCTTC. Translated, it gives CASSEREGAYNEQFF.

J is TRBJ1-1 and V is TRBV5-4, with TRBD1 matching over 9 bases. Germline V gives CDR1 SGHNT, CDR2 YYREEE (reference sequence). V shed 5 bases, J shed 5 bases, and the junction held 7 bases outside the gene matches. The CDR3 totals 14 residues. CDR3 nucleotide sequence: TGTGCCAGCAGTTCCGGGACAGGGTGGACTGAAGCTTTCTTT. This encodes CASSSGTGWTEAFF. Full variable domain (rest looked up from reference TRBV5-4 and TRBJ1-1): ETGVTQSPTHLIKTRGQQVTLRCSSQSGHNTVSWYQQALGQGPQFIFQYYREEENGRGNFPPRFSGLQFPNYSSELNVNALELDDSALYLCASSSGTGWTEAFFGQGTRLTVV.